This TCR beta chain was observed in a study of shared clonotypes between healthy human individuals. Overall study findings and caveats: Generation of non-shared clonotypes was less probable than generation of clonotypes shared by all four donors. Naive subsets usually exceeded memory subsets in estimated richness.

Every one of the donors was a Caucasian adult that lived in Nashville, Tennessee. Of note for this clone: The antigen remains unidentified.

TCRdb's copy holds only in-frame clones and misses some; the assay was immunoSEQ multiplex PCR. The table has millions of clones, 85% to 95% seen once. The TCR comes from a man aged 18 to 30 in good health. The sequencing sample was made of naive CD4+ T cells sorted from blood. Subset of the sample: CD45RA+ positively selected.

Here the CDR3 reads CASSLAGVVDEQFF. The DNA of the CDR3 is TGTGCCAGCAGCTTAGCGGGAGTGGTGGATGAGCAGTTCTTC. The chain is built from TRBV7-9 and TRBJ2-1, with D possibly TRBD2 on 5 matching bases. Looked up from germline, CDR1 is SEHNR and CDR2 is FQNEAQ (reference sequence). Deletions cut 0 bases from V and 8 bases from J, with 11 bases between. This CDR3 spans 14 amino acids.